These T cell receptor beta chains were read from a single sample in a study of CD8 T cells in ankylosing spondylitis. TCRdb re-called the 5' RACE reads with MiXCR, one entry per CDR3 protein. The table records about 130,000 distinct CDR3 sequences, around 7.9% of them present only once. Specimen: blood, either unsorted or a sorted T cell fraction (not recorded which). All receptors derive from a female donor with ankylosing spondylitis or in good health (not recorded which). Each CDR3 is given without its conserved first and last residue. The D gene is left open where the match is weak. Clone size is shown for a subset of rows, as once, few, many or a class of expanded clone.

TRBV7-3,many,12,TRBJ1-1,NA,ASSPGSLNTEAF
TRBV5-1,many,13,TRBJ1-6,NA,ASSFEGLLNSPLH
TRBV5-1,many,12,TRBJ2-3,NA,ASSRDGSTDTQY
TRBV29-1,many,12,TRBJ1-1,TRBD1,SVVGPGGNTEAF
TRBV5-1,many,14,TRBJ2-1,NA,ASSLLTDSSYNEQF
TRBV14,many,16,TRBJ1-6,NA,ASSQLGGENSYNSPLH
TRBV12-3/TRBV12-4,many,13,TRBJ1-1,NA,ASSRPRGLNTEAF
TRBV29-1,many,13,TRBJ2-1,TRBD2,SVEVSAGGPGEQF
TRBV6-1,many,11,TRBJ1-5,NA,ASSVGNNQPQH
TRBV19,many,13,TRBJ2-1,NA,ASSGGQVLYNEQF
TRBV12-3/TRBV12-4,many,13,TRBJ1-6,TRBD1,ASCQGQADNSPLH
TRBV5-1,many,14,TRBJ2-1,TRBD1,ASSLAGTGLTNEQF
TRBV6-2/TRBV6-3,many,10,TRBJ1-1,NA,ASFGAHAEAF
TRBV6-5,few,10,TRBJ2-3,NA,ASSSGSRTQY
TRBV2,many,12,TRBJ1-2,NA,ASRGAGRNYGYT
TRBV4-3,many,18,TRBJ2-3,TRBD2,ASSPRSVAGGLLSTDTQY
TRBV7-2,few,12,TRBJ1-1,NA,ASETYGAPEGAF
TRBV7-3,many,13,TRBJ2-3,TRBD1,ASSFAGGGTDTQY
TRBV12-3/TRBV12-4,many,11,TRBJ2-7,TRBD1,ASSQGTAYEQY
TRBV12-3/TRBV12-4,few,11,TRBJ1-2,NA,ASKLGSSYGYT
TRBV28,many,11,TRBJ1-6,NA,ASSDRNNSPLH
TRBV25-1,few,13,TRBJ1-2,NA,ASSSPAGTNYGYT
TRBV7-2,many,8,TRBJ1-2,NA,ASSPGGYT
TRBV7-9,NA,13,TRBJ1-3,TRBD1,ASSSGQSSGNTIY
TRBV12-3/TRBV12-4,NA,16,TRBJ2-2,TRBD2,TSSLAGLAAENTGELF
TRBV12-3/TRBV12-4,many,14,TRBJ2-3,TRBD2,ASSHLAGGNTDTQY
TRBV6-2/TRBV6-3,many,9,TRBJ2-1,TRBD2,ASQTGGWQF
TRBV5-1,many,13,TRBJ2-7,NA,ASSLSGSLEGEQY
TRBV7-2,few,13,TRBJ1-3,TRBD1,ASSYGQGSGNTIY